Shown below are 15 T cell receptor beta chains from a single sample sequenced in a study of T-cell memory formation after mild COVID-19. TCRdb fed the 5' RACE reads into MiXCR, producing one record per CDR3 protein. The sample holds hundreds of thousands of distinct CDR3 sequences, about a fifth seen once. Sequencing input: PBMCs or a T cell subset sorted from them (not recorded which). Every receptor here comes from an adult woman who had mild COVID-19 (a few samples of this study predate the infection). Cell type and time point are not known.

The chain carries TRBV30 and TRBJ2-1; 7 bases are a match to TRBD2. The CDR3 runs 12 residues. From germline, CDR1 is GTSNPN and CDR2 SVGIG (reference sequence). With 0 bases clipped from V and 7 bases from J, the junction kept 0 bases outside the gene matches. The CDR3 region is CAWSVLANEQFF. CDR3 coding DNA: TGTGCCTGGAGTGTACTAGCGAATGAGCAGTTCTTC.

This clonotype was seen a few times. The rearrangement joins TRBV4-1 to TRBJ1-6; no reliable D call. The CDR3 runs 14 residues. V lost 4 bases and J lost 5, with 9 bases in between. Looked up from germline, CDR1 is MGHRA and CDR2 is YSYEKL. The CDR3 here is CASSRVSDNSPLHF. CDR3 coding DNA: TGCGCCAGCAGCCGGGTTTCCGATAATTCACCCCTCCACTTT.

CDR3 amino acids: CAISLTGGNGRTEAFF. CDR3 nucleotides: TGTGCCATCAGTTTGACAGGGGGCAATGGGCGCACTGAAGCTTTCTTT. The chain couples TRBV10-3 to TRBJ1-1; TRBD1 agrees at 10 bases. This CDR3 has 16 residues. Looked up from germline, CDR1 is ENHRY and CDR2 is SYGVKD. J was trimmed by 4 bases and V by 5 bases; bases with no gene match: 10.

This clonotype was found a few times. J is TRBJ2-7 and V is TRBV24-1; D call uncertain. Germline lookup yields CDR1 KGHDR and CDR2 SFDVKD. CDR3 length equals 14 residues. Trimming stripped 6 bases from V and 0 bases from J, with 11 bases between. The CDR3 coding sequence is TGTGCCACCAGTCCTTCGGCGGTCTCCTACGAGCAGTACTTC. It specifies CATSPSAVSYEQYF.

The rearrangement joins TRBV12-3 or TRBV12-4 to TRBJ2-3, with TRBD2 matching 8 bases. J was trimmed by 5 bases and V by 5 bases; bases with no gene match: 6. The CDR3 spans 14 residues. The CDR3 here is CASSQSGRGDTQYF. In DNA, the CDR3 is TGTGCCAGCAGTCAAAGCGGGAGAGGAGATACGCAGTATTTT.

This clonotype was detected a few times. The chain couples TRBV6-1 to TRBJ2-2, with 7 positions matching TRBD2. V was pared by 5 bases and J by 8 bases, with 8 bases of the junction left unmatched. Germline CDR1 reads MNHNS; CDR2 reads SASEGT. The CDR3 consists of 14 residues. In DNA form, the CDR3 reads TGTGCCAGCAGTCAGGAGCTAGCGGCGGGGGAGCTGTTTTTT. Protein sequence: CASSQELAAGELFF.

J is TRBJ1-1 and V is TRBV12-3 or TRBV12-4; 9 bases map to TRBD1. J gave up 2 bases and V 6 bases, and 4 bases lay outside the gene matches. CDR3 size: 14 residues. The CDR3 reads CASRRDRENTEAFF. The CDR3 bases are TGTGCCAGCAGAAGGGACAGGGAAAACACTGAAGCTTTCTTT.

The chain employs TRBV5-1 and TRBJ1-2, with TRBD1 matching over 8 bases. Germline lookup yields CDR1 SGHRS and CDR2 YFSETQ. Trimming took 0 bases from V and 7 from J; bases not matched to a gene: 5. This CDR3 region has 14 residues. CDR3: CASSLGQGAIGYTF. The CDR3 bases are TGCGCCAGCAGCTTGGGGCAGGGGGCGATTGGCTACACCTTC.

This clonotype was seen more than once but under ten times. This chain connects TRBV20-1 to TRBJ1-1; 9 bases fit TRBD1. V lost 3 bases to trimming and J lost 1 base; unmatched junction nucleotides: 3. The germline CDR1 and CDR2 sequences are DFQATT and SNEGSKA (reference sequence). The CDR3 runs to 14 residues. The CDR3 protein is CSARGQGGNTEAFF. The CDR3 DNA reads TGCAGTGCTAGGGGACAGGGCGGGAACACTGAAGCTTTCTTT.

This clonotype was picked up a small number of times. The V gene is TRBV7-2, the J gene TRBJ1-6; no clear D. The germline gives CDR1 SGHTA, CDR2 FQGNSA. The CDR3 extends over 16 amino acids. V dropped 1 base and J dropped 7 bases, with 14 bases sitting between them. The chain's CDR3 is CASSLVRLNGNSPLHF. CDR3 in DNA: TGTGCCAGCAGCTTAGTCCGGCTAAATGGGAATTCACCCCTCCACTTT.

V gene TRBV9 combines with J gene TRBJ2-3; D may be TRBD1 or TRBD2 (5 bases each). CDR3 length equals 13 residues. Deletions cut 6 bases from V and 2 bases from J, with 10 bases between. Germline CDR1 is SGDLS and CDR2 is YYNGEE. The CDR3 sequence: CASTRDLTDTQYF. The CDR3 DNA reads as TGTGCCAGCACCCGGGACCTCACAGATACGCAGTATTTT. Combining the CDR3 with reference TRBV9 and TRBJ2-3 gives the whole variable domain DSGVTQTPKHLITATGQRVTLRCSPRSGDLSVYWYQQSLDQGLQFLIQYYNGEERAKGNILERFSAQQFPDLHSELNLSSLELGDSALYFCASTRDLTDTQYFGPGTRLTVL.

The chain recombines TRBV23-1 with TRBJ2-3, with TRBD1 identical over 7 bases. TRBV23-1 is labeled an ORF, and its function is uncertain. Losses at the gene ends were 10 bases for V and 2 bases for J; bases not matched to a gene: 9. The CDR3 contains 14 residues. The CDR3 bases are TGCGCCATCAACCCGACAGGGACCACAGATACGCAGTATTTT. This translates into CAINPTGTTDTQYF.

This clonotype was seen more than once but under ten times. The chain combines TRBV7-9 with TRBJ2-7; 8 positions match TRBD1. Germline-derived CDR1 and CDR2 are SEHNR and FQNEAQ (reference sequence). The CDR3 length is 13 residues. J gave up 6 bases and V 4 bases, and 5 bases lay outside the gene matches. CDR3 sequence (DNA): TGTGCCAGCAGCTCCTCGACAGGGGTCGAGCAGTACTTC. This gives the protein CASSSSTGVEQYF.

The V call is TRBV7-2, the J call TRBJ2-7; D gene ambiguous. Trimming shortened V by 1 base and J by 6 bases, and 7 bases separated the two germline ends. The CDR3 runs to 12 residues. Germline V CDR1 and CDR2: SGHTA, FQGNSA. The CDR3 coding sequence is TGTGCCAGCAGCTTAGTTGGTATCGAGCAGTACTTC. Translated: CASSLVGIEQYF. The full variable domain, completed using reference TRBV7-2 and TRBJ2-7, is GAGVSQSPSNKVTEKGKDVELRCDPISGHTALYWYRQSLGQGLEFLIYFQGNSAPDKSGLPSDRFSAERTGGSVSTLTIQRTQQEDSAVYLCASSLVGIEQYFGPGTRLTVT.

This chain uses TRBV10-3 with TRBJ2-4; D possibly corresponds to TRBD1 (5 bases). Trimming took off 3 bases at V and 3 bases at J, with 9 bases between the two ends. Germline V gene sequence: CDR1 ENHRY, CDR2 SYGVKD. The CDR3 consists of 14 residues. The CDR3 DNA is TGTGCCATCAGTGATCAGCAGGGCAAAAACATTCAGTACTTC. It specifies CAISDQQGKNIQYF.